By share, the clone carrying this T cell receptor (beta chain) counts as medium-sized. The germline V gene encodes CDR1 SGHVS and CDR2 FQNEAQ. V was pared by 11 bases and J by 7 bases, with 15 bases between. This CDR3 has 12 amino acids. Method: immunoSEQ multiplex PCR; TCRdb's copy keeps in-frame clones and lacks some. The table lists about 140,000 clones, around 90% of them singletons. These data originate in a study of cytotoxic CD8 clonotypes in ibrutinib-treated CLL. Study details: Of the patients, about twelve were relapsed/refractory, about 15 treatment-naive and 17 to 18 IGHV unmutated. Sequenced samples delivered averages of around 260,000 productive templates and around 94,000 productive rearrangements.

The chain joins TRBV7-8 to TRBJ1-5; D is uncertain. The specimen was PBMCs, collected after 12 months of ibrutinib treatment. The origin of this receptor is a human donor with chronic lymphocytic leukemia. The CDR3 sequence: CASGRAPQPQHF. The CDR3 DNA reads TGTGCCTCCGGGAGGGCCCCCCAGCCCCAGCATTTT. Complete variable domain (other parts from reference TRBV7-8 and TRBJ1-5): GAGVSQSPRYKVAKRGQDVALRCDPISGHVSLFWYQQALGQGPEFLTYFQNEAQLDKSGLPSDRFFAERPEGSVSTLKIQRTQQEDSAVYLCASGRAPQPQHFGDGTRLSIL.